One T cell receptor beta chain is described in this entry. The data are from a study of T cell changes during pregnancy in multiple sclerosis. This CDR3 has 14 residues. V trimming: 4 bases; J trimming: 3 bases; junction bases outside the gene matches: 5. Germline-derived CDR1 and CDR2 are SGHVS and FQNEAQ. Libraries were prepared by immunoSEQ multiplex PCR; TCRdb keeps only in-frame clonotypes and omits some of them. The sample yields more than 55,000 clones, roughly nine tenths seen once. This chain joins TRBV7-8 and TRBJ2-7; TRBD1 agrees at 8 bases. The receptor comes from a female donor with multiple sclerosis, enrolled in a pregnancy study. The sample consisted of peripheral blood, taken in the second trimester of pregnancy. The CDR3 sequence: CASSSRTGSYEQYF. Here the CDR3 DNA reads TGTGCCAGCAGCTCAAGGACAGGGAGCTACGAGCAGTACTTC.